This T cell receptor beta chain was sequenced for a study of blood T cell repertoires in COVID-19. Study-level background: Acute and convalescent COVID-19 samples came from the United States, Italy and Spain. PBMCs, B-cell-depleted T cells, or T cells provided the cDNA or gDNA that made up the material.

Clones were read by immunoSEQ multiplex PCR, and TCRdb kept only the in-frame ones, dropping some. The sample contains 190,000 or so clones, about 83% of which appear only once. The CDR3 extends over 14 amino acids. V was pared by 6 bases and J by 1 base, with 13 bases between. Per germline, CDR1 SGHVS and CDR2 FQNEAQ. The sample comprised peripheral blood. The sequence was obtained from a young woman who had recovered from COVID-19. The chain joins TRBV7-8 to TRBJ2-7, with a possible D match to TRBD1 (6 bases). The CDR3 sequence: CASRPKGVSYEQYF. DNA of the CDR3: TGTGCCAGCAGACCGAAGGGGGTGTCCTACGAGCAGTACTTC.